This entry lists 23 T cell receptor beta chains sequenced from one sample in a study of T-cell memory formation after mild COVID-19. One entry per CDR3 protein, called by TCRdb with MiXCR from the 5' RACE reads. The sample yields fewer than 350,000 distinct CDR3 sequences, about 15% seen once. Specimen: PBMCs or a T cell subset sorted from them (not recorded which). All receptors derive from a man younger than 35 who had mild COVID-19 (a few samples of this study predate the infection). Cell type and time point are not known.

The chain employs TRBV12-5 and TRBJ2-3; 12 nucleotides align to TRBD2. This CDR3 is 15 amino acids long. Trimming at V came to 7 bases and at J to 6 bases, leaving 8 bases not matched to a gene. Germline CDR1 LGHNT, CDR2 FRNRAP. CDR3 sequence reads: CASVQTSGGRDTQYF. CDR3 sequence (DNA): TGTGCTAGTGTTCAGACTAGCGGGGGAAGGGATACGCAGTATTTT.

The rearrangement uses TRBV4-1 and TRBJ1-1; 9 bases are a match to TRBD1. With V trimmed by 1 base and J by 4 bases, 7 bases remained unmatched. Germline CDR1 is MGHRA and CDR2 is YSYEKL. This CDR3 contains 16 residues. The CDR3 coding sequence is TGCGCCAGCAGCCAAGGCCTACGACAGGGGGGCACTGAAGCTTTCTTT. Translation gives CASSQGLRQGGTEAFF.

This clonotype was observed a few times. This rearrangement joins TRBV28 to TRBJ1-5; 9 bases map to TRBD1. In germline, CDR1 is MDHEN, CDR2 SYDVKM. The CDR3 sequence is 14 residues long. J gave up 12 bases and V 4 bases, and 10 bases lay outside the gene matches. The CDR3 is CASSSLGTGSIQHF. CDR3 bases: TGTGCCAGCAGTTCCCTCGGGACAGGGTCGATCCAGCATTTT.

A few counts support this clonotype. J is TRBJ1-3 and V is TRBV4-2; D not resolved. Trimming pared 3 bases from V and 0 bases from J, leaving 12 bases between. Germline V lookup: CDR1 LGHNA, CDR2 YNFKEQ. The CDR3 is made up of 16 amino acids. Here the CDR3 DNA reads TGTGCCAGCAGCCAGGGCCCTACCCCCTCTGGAAACACCATATATTTT. It yields the protein CASSQGPTPSGNTIYF.

This clonotype was observed a few times. The chain carries TRBV2 and TRBJ1-5, with D possibly being TRBD1 (5 bases). This CDR3 contains 15 residues. Between the trimmed V and J ends, which lost 4 bases and 3 bases, there was a span of 13 bases. The germline CDR1 and CDR2 sequences are SNHLY and FYNNEI. CDR3 sequence reads: CASSALDGTNQPQHF. The CDR3, as DNA: TGTGCCAGCAGTGCTCTCGACGGGACCAATCAGCCCCAGCATTTT.

This chain joins TRBV12-3 or TRBV12-4 and TRBJ1-1, with D possibly TRBD1 on 5 matching bases. The V gene lost 0 bases and the J gene lost 0 bases, with 11 bases spanning the gap. CDR3 length: 16 residues. The CDR3 here is CASSLAGGILNTEAFF. CDR3 coding DNA: TGTGCCAGCAGTTTAGCGGGGGGGATTTTGAACACTGAAGCTTTCTTT.

V and J are TRBV7-6 and TRBJ2-1, with 14 bases fitting TRBD2. V lost 3 bases, J lost 10 bases, and 5 bases stayed unmatched. The germline V gene encodes CDR1 SGHVS and CDR2 FNYEAQ. This CDR3 is built from 15 residues. The CDR3 here is CASSFGTSGGDEQFF. DNA of the CDR3: TGTGCCAGCAGCTTTGGGACTAGCGGGGGTGACGAGCAGTTCTTC.

This clonotype was recorded a few times. The J gene is TRBJ1-2, the V gene TRBV20-1, with unresolved D. Germline values: CDR1 DFQATT, CDR2 SNEGSKA (reference sequence). The ends were cut back, 2 bases at V and 0 bases at J, with 7 bases in the middle. There are 13 residues in the CDR3. This chain's CDR3 is CSARQASNYGYTF. The CDR3, as DNA: TGCAGTGCTAGACAGGCGTCTAACTATGGCTACACCTTC.

In its sample, this clonotype was seen a few times. This chain links TRBV2 with TRBJ2-3; possibly TRBD2 for D (6 bases). The CDR3 consists of 14 residues. Trimming removed 6 bases at V and 5 bases at J, with 15 bases between. The germline V gene has CDR1 SNHLY and CDR2 FYNNEI. CDR3 in DNA: TGTGCCAGCAGGAGGACTATGTTTCAAGATACGCAGTATTTT. Protein sequence: CASRRTMFQDTQYF.

This sequence joins TRBV15 and TRBJ2-5; 7 bases fit TRBD1. This CDR3 spans 13 amino acids. CDR1 and CDR2 (germline): LNHNV, YYDKDF (reference sequence). The V gene end was trimmed by 3 bases and the J gene end by 3 bases; junction bases not matched to a gene: 1. The CDR3 DNA reads as TGTGCCACCAGCAGGACAGGGAAAGAGACCCAGTACTTC. Translating it yields CATSRTGKETQYF.

This clonotype was counted ten times or more. J is TRBJ2-5 and V is TRBV12-3 or TRBV12-4; D is tentatively TRBD1 or TRBD2 (6 bases each). The germline V and J ends were trimmed by 7 bases and 5 bases, with 20 bases remaining between them. CDR3 length: 15 residues. CDR3 in amino acids: CASTSLWGAGETQYF. Here the CDR3 DNA reads TGTGCCAGCACCTCACTGTGGGGGGCTGGTGAGACCCAGTACTTC.

This clonotype was picked up many times. The chain combines TRBV3-1 with TRBJ2-5, with D perhaps matching TRBD2 (6 bases). The CDR3 loop spans 17 amino acids. Trimming removed 1 base at V and 4 bases at J, with 19 bases between. The V gene's germline CDR1 is LGHDT and CDR2 YNNKEL (reference sequence). In nucleotides, the CDR3 is TGTGCCAGCAGCCAAGCTCGTCACGAGCTGCGGGGAGAGACCCAGTACTTC. This sequence encodes CASSQARHELRGETQYF.

V usage is TRBV20-1 and J usage is TRBJ2-7; 8 positions match TRBD1. Germline V gene data show CDR1 as DFQATT and CDR2 as SNEGSKA (reference sequence). V trimming: 4 bases; J trimming: 7 bases; junction bases outside the gene matches: 12. This CDR3 region has 14 residues. The CDR3: CSAIRGPGGLEQYV. CDR3 DNA: TGCAGTGCTATCAGGGGGCCAGGGGGGTTGGAGCAGTACGTC.

This clonotype was detected ten times or more. The chain recombines TRBV5-1 with TRBJ2-3, with D perhaps matching TRBD1 (6 bases). CDR1 is SGHRS, CDR2 YFSETQ, per germline. V was shortened by 0 bases and J by 4 bases, with 21 bases between the two germline ends. This CDR3 spans 18 amino acids. In DNA form, the CDR3 reads TGCGCCAGCAGCTTGGCCCTACGGACAGTCTCCACCCCAGATACGCAGTATTTT. Translating gives CASSLALRTVSTPDTQYF.

This clonotype came up many times. The chain carries TRBV7-2 and TRBJ2-7; D not resolved. This CDR3 comprises 17 residues. CDR1 and CDR2 (germline): SGHTA, FQGNSA. V shed 2 bases and J shed 7 bases, with 24 bases lying between them. The CDR3 sequence: CASSLPVMGSDLGEQYF. In DNA form, the CDR3 reads TGTGCCAGCAGCTTACCGGTAATGGGCAGCGACCTAGGAGAGCAGTACTTC.

This clonotype was seen only a few times. The genes are TRBV4-3 and TRBJ1-3; D not resolved. This CDR3 comprises 17 residues. Per germline, CDR1 LGHNA and CDR2 YSLEER. Trimming cost V 0 bases and J 0 bases, with 12 bases left between them. The CDR3 DNA reads TGCGCCAGCAGCCAAGAGGAGGGCCGGAGCTCTGGAAACACCATATATTTT. This encodes CASSQEEGRSSGNTIYF.

This sequence joins TRBV6-1 and TRBJ1-6, with a tentative D call TRBD1 (6 bases). The germline V gene encodes CDR1 MNHNS and CDR2 SASEGT. Trimming took 7 bases from V and 14 from J, leaving 24 bases between them. CDR3 length: 15 amino acids. CDR3 amino acids: CASTGEGDGGRALHF. CDR3 bases: TGTGCCAGCACTGGAGAGGGGGACGGGGGTAGAGCCCTCCACTTT.

This clonotype showed up just a few times. This rearrangement joins TRBV10-3 to TRBJ1-5; maybe TRBD1 (5 bases). V dropped 2 bases and J dropped 6 bases, with 11 bases sitting between them. This CDR3 is 14 amino acids long. Per the germline V gene, CDR1 is ENHRY and CDR2 is SYGVKD. The CDR3 loop reads CAISEGWGGQPQHF. The CDR3 DNA reads as TGTGCCATCAGTGAGGGGTGGGGCGGTCAGCCCCAGCATTTT.

This clonotype was observed a few times. The gene calls are TRBV12-3 or TRBV12-4 and TRBJ2-5; TRBD1 aligns across 9 bases. The CDR3 contains 14 residues. V lost 5 bases to trimming and J lost 5 bases; unmatched junction nucleotides: 6. The CDR3 DNA sequence: TGTGCCAGCAGTGCTGGGACAGGGCAGGAGACCCAGTACTTC. This gives the protein CASSAGTGQETQYF.

The V and J genes are TRBV30 and TRBJ2-3, with 8 bases aligning to TRBD2. This CDR3 contains 19 residues. The germline V gene encodes CDR1 GTSNPN and CDR2 SVGIG (reference sequence). V shed 2 bases and J 1 base; nucleotides not matched to a gene: 17. CDR3 coding DNA: TGTGCCTGGAGTTCATCTCTTCGGGGGGGCATGATCGGCACAGATACGCAGTATTTT. Encoded protein: CAWSSSLRGGMIGTDTQYF. Complete variable domain (other parts from reference TRBV30 and TRBJ2-3): SQTIHQWPATLVQPVGSPLSLECTVEGTSNPNLYWYRQAAGRGLQLLFYSVGIGQISSEVPQNLSASRPQDRQFILSSKKLLLSDSGFYLCAWSSSLRGGMIGTDTQYFGPGTRLTVL.

This clonotype was seen more than once but under ten times. The V and J genes are TRBV5-4 and TRBJ2-7; D unresolved. The CDR3 loop spans 12 amino acids. Deletions cut 0 bases from V and 7 bases from J, with 8 bases between. CDR1 and CDR2 (germline): SGHNT, YYREEE (reference sequence). In nucleotides, the CDR3 is TGTGCCAGCAGCTTGGTGACGGCGGAGCAGTACTTC. Residues: CASSLVTAEQYF.

This clonotype was observed a handful of times. The gene calls are TRBV28 and TRBJ2-4, with D tentatively TRBD1 (5 bases). V lost 1 base, J lost 0 bases, and 16 bases lay in between. CDR3 length: 18 residues. Per germline, CDR1 MDHEN and CDR2 SYDVKM. The CDR3 reads CASSLLPLRGIAKNIQYF. The DNA for the CDR3 is TGTGCCAGCAGTTTATTACCCCTTAGGGGAATAGCCAAAAACATTCAGTACTTC. Filled out from reference TRBV28 and TRBJ2-4, the complete variable domain reads DVKVTQSSRYLVKRTGEKVFLECVQDMDHENMFWYRQDPGLGLRLIYFSYDVKMKEKGDIPEGYSVSREKKERFSLILESASTNQTSMYLCASSLLPLRGIAKNIQYFGAGTRLSVL.

In this sample, this clonotype turned up a few times. V and J are TRBV12-3 or TRBV12-4 and TRBJ2-1; 13 nucleotides agree with TRBD2. The CDR3 covers 15 residues. J lost 8 bases, V lost 5 bases, and 6 bases had no gene match. CDR3 region: CASSRTSGGADEQFF. The CDR3 DNA reads as TGTGCCAGCAGTAGAACTAGCGGGGGGGCGGATGAGCAGTTCTTC.